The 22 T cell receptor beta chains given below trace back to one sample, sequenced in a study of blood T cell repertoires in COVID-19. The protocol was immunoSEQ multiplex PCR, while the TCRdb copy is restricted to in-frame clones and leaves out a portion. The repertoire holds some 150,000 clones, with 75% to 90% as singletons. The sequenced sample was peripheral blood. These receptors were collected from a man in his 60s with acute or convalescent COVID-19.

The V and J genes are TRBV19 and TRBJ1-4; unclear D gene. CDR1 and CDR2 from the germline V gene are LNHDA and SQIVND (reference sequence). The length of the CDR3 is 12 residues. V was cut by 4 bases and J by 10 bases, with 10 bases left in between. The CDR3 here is CASSNERLKLFF. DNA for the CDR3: TGTGCCAGTAGTAACGAACGGTTAAAACTGTTTTTT.

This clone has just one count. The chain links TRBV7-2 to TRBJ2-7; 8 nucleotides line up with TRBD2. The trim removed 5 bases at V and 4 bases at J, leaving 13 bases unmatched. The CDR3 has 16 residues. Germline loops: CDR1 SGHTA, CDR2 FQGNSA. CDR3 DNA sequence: TGTGCCAGCAGCCTCGGATCGGCTGCGGGGGGATACGAGCAGTACTTC. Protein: CASSLGSAAGGYEQYF.

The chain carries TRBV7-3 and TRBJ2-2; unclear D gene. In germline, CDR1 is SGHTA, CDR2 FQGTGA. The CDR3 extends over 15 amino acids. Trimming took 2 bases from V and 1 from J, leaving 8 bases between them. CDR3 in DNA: TGTGCCAGCAGCTTACAGGCAGGGAACACCGGGGAGCTGTTTTTT. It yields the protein CASSLQAGNTGELFF.

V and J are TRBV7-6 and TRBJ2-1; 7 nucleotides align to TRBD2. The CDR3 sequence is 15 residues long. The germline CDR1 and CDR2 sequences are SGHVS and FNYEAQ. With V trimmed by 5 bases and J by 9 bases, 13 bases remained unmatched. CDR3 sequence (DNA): TGTGCCAGCAGCCCGCGGACCGTTACGGGGGGTGAGCAGTTCTTC. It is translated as CASSPRTVTGGEQFF. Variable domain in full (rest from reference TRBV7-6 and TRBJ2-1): GAGVSQSPRYKVTKRGQDVALRCDPISGHVSLYWYRQALGQGPEFLTYFNYEAQQDKSGLPNDRFSAERPEGSISTLTIQRTEQRDSAMYRCASSPRTVTGGEQFFGPGTRLTVL.

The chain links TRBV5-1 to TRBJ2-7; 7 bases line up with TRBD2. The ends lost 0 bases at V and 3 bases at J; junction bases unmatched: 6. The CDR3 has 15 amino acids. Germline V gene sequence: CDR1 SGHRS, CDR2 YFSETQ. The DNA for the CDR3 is TGCGCCAGCAGCTTGGCTAGCGGATTACTCTACGAGCAGTACTTC. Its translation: CASSLASGLLYEQYF.

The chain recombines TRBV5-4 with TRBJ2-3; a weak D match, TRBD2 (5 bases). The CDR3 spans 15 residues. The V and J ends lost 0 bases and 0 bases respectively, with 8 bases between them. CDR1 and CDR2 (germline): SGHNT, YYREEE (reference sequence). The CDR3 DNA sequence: TGTGCCAGCAGCTTGGGAGGGATCAGCACAGATACGCAGTATTTT. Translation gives CASSLGGISTDTQYF. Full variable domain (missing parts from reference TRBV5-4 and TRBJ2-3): ETGVTQSPTHLIKTRGQQVTLRCSSQSGHNTVSWYQQALGQGPQFIFQYYREEENGRGNFPPRFSGLQFPNYSSELNVNALELDDSALYLCASSLGGISTDTQYFGPGTRLTVL.

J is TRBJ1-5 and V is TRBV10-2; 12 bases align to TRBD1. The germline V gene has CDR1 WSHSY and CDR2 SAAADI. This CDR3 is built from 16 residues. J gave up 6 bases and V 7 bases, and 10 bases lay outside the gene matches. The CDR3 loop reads CASKDRDRGLGQPQHF. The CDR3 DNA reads TGCGCCAGCAAAGATAGGGACAGGGGGCTGGGTCAGCCCCAGCATTTT.

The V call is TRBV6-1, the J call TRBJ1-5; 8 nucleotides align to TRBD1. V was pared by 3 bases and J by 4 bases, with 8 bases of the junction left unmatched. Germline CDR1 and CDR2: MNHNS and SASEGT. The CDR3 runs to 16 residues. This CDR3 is CASSDDGQGRNQPQHF. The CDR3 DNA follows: TGTGCCAGCAGTGACGACGGACAGGGAAGGAATCAGCCCCAGCATTTT.

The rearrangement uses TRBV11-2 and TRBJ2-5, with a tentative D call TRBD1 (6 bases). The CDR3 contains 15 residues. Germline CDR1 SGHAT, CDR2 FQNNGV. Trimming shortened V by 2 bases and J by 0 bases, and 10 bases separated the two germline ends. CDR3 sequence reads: CASSLTRGNQETQYF. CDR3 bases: TGTGCCAGCAGCTTAACCAGGGGTAACCAAGAGACCCAGTACTTC.

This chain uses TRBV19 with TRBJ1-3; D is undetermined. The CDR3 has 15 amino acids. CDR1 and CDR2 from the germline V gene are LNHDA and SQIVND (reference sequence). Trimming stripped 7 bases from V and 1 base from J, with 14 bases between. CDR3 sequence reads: CASIPGKGSGNTIYF. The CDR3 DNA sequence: TGTGCCAGTATCCCCGGGAAGGGATCTGGAAACACCATATATTTT.

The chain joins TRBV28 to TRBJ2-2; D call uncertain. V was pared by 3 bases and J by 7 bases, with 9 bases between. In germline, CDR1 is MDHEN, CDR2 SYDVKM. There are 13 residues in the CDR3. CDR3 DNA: TGTGCCAGCAGTTTGCAACAGAGCGGGGAGCTGTTTTTT. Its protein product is CASSLQQSGELFF.

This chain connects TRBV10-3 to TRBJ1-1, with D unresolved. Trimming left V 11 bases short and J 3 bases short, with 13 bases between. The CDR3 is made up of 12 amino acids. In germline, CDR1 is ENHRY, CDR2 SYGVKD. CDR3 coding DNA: TGTGCCGCTTCCGGAGCGGACACTGAAGCTTTCTTT. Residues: CAASGADTEAFF.

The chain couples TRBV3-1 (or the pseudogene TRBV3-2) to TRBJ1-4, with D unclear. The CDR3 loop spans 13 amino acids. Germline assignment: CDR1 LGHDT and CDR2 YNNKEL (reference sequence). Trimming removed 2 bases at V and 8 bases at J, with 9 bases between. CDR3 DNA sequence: TGTGCCAGCAGCCAACGAGGAGCGGAAAAACTGTTTTTT. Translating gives CASSQRGAEKLFF.

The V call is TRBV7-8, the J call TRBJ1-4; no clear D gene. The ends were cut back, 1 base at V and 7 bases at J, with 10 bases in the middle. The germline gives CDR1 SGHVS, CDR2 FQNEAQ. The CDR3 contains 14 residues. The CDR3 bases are TGTGCCAGCAGCTTAGGGCTACGCGGTGAAAAACTGTTTTTT. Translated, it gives CASSLGLRGEKLFF.

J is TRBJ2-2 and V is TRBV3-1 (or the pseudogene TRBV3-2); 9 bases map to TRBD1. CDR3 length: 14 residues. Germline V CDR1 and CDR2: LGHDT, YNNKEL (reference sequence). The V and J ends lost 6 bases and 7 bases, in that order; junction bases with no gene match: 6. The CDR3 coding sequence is TGTGCCAGCAGGGCCGGGACAGGGAACGGGGAGCTGTTTTTT. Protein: CASRAGTGNGELFF.

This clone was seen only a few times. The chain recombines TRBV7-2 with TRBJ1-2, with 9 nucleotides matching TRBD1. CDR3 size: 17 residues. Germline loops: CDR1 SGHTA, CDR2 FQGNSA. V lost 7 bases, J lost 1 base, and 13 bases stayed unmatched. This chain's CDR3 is CASTLPGQGLLNYGYTF. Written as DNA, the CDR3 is TGTGCCAGCACACTCCCGGGACAGGGCCTTCTTAACTATGGCTACACCTTC.

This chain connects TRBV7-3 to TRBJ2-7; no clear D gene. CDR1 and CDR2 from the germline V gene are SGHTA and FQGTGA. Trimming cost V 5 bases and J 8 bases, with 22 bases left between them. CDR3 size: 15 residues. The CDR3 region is CASSRDSTLTAKQYF. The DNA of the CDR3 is TGTGCCAGCAGCCGAGATTCGACATTGACCGCGAAGCAGTACTTC.

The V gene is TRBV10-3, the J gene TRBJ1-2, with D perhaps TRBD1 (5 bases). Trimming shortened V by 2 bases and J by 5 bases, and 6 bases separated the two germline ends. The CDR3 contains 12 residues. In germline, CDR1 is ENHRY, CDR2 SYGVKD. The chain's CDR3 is CAISEQGYGYTF. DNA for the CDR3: TGTGCCATCAGTGAGCAGGGATATGGCTACACCTTC.

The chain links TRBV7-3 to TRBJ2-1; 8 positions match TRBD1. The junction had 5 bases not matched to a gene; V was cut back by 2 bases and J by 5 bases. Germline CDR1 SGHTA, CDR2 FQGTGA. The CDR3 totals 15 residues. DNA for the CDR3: TGTGCCAGCAGCTTAGGACAGGGAAGGAACAATGAGCAGTTCTTC. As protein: CASSLGQGRNNEQFF. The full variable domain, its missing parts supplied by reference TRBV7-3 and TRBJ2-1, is GAGVSQTPSNKVTEKGKYVELRCDPISGHTALYWYRQSLGQGPEFLIYFQGTGAADDSGLPNDRFFAVRPEGSVSTLKIQRTERGDSAVYLCASSLGQGRNNEQFFGPGTRLTVL.

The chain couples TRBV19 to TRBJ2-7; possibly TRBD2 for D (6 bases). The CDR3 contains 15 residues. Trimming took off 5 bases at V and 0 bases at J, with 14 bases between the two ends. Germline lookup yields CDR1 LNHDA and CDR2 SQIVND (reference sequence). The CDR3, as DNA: TGTGCCAGTAGTTCCCGGGACTCCAGCTCCTACGAGCAGTACTTC. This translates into CASSSRDSSSYEQYF.

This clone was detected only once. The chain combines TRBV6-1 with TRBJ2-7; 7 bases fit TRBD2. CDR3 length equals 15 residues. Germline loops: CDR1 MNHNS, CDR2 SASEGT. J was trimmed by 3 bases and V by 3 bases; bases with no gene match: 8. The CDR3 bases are TGTGCCAGCAGTGACATAGCGGGTACCGTCTACGAGCAGTACTTC. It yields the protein CASSDIAGTVYEQYF.

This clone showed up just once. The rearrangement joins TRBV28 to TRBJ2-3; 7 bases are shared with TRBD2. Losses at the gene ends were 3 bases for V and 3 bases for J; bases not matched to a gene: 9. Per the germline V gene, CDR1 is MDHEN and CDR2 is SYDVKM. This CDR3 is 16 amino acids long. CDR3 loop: CASSFSFGEGTDTQYF. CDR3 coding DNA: TGTGCCAGCAGTTTTTCCTTCGGGGAGGGAACAGATACGCAGTATTTT.